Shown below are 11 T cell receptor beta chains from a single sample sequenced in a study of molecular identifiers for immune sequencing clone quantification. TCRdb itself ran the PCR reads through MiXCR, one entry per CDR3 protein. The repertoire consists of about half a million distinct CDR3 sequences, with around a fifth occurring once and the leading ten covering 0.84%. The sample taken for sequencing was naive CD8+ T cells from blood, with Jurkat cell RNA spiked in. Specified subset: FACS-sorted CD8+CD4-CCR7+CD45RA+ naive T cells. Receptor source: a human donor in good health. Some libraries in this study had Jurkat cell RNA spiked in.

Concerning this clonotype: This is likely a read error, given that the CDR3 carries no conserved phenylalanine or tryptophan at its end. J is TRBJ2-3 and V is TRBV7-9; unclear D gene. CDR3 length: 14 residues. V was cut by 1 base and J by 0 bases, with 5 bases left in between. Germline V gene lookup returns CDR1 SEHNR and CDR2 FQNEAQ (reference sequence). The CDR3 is CASSLGVSTDTQYS. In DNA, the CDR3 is TGTGCCAGCAGCTTAGGAGTAAGCACAGATACGCAGTATTCT.

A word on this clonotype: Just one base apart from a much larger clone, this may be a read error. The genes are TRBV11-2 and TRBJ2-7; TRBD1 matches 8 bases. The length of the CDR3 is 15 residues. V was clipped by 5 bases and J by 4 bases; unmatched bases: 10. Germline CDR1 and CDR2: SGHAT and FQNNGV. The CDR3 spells CASSNLGQVIYEQYF. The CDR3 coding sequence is TGTGCCAGCAGCAACCTGGGACAGGTTATATACGAGCAGTACTTC. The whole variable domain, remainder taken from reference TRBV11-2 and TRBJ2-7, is EAGVAQSPRYKIIEKRQSVAFWCNPISGHATLYWYQQILGQGPKLLIQFQNNGVVDDSQLPKDRFSAERLKGVDSTLKIQPAKLEDSAVYLCASSNLGQVIYEQYFGPGTRLTVT.

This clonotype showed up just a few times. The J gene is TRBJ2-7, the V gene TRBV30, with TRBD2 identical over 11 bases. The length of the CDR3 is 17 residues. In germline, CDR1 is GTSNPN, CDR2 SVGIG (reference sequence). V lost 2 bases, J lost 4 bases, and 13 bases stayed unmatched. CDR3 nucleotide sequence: TGTGCCTGGAGTACTGACGAGGGGGGACTAGCGGAGTACGAGCAGTACTTC. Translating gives CAWSTDEGGLAEYEQYF.

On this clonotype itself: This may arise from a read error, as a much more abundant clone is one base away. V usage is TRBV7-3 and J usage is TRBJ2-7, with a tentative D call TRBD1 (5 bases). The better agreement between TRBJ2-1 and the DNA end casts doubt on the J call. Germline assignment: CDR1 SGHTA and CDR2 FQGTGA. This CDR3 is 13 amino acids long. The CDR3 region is CASSSTRVDEQFF. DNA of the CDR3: TGTGCCAGCAGCTCAACCAGGGTAGATGAGCAGTTCTTC.

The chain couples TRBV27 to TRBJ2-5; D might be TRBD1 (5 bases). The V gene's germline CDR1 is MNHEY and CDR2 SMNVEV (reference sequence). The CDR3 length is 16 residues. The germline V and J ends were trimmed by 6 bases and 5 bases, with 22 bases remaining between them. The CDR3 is CASSLIQPTGTETQYF. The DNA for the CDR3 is TGTGCCAGCAGCTTAATTCAACCCACAGGTACGGAGACCCAGTACTTC.

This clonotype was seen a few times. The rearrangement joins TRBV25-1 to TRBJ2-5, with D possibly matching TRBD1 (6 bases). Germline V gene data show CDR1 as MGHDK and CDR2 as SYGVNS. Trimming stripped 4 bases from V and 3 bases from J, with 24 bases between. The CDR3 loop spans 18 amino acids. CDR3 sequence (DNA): TGTGCCAGCAGTGCCCAAAGGGGGTCACCACTAGGGGAAGAGACCCAGTACTTC. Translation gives CASSAQRGSPLGEETQYF. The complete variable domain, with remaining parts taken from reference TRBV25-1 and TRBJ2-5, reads EADIYQTPRYLVIGTGKKITLECSQTMGHDKMYWYQQDPGMELHLIHYSYGVNSTEKGDLSSESTVSRIRTEHFPLTLESARPSHTSQYLCASSAQRGSPLGEETQYFGPGTRLLVL.

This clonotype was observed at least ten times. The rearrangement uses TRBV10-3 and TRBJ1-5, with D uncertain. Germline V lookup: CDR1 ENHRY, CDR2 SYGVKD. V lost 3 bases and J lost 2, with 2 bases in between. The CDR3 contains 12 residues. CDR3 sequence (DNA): TGTGCCATCAGTGACGGCAATCAGCCCCAGCATTTT. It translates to CAISDGNQPQHF.

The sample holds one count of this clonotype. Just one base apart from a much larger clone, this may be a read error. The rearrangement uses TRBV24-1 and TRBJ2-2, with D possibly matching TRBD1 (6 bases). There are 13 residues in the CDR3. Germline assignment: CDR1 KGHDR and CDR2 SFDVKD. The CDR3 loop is CAIQGSNTRELFF. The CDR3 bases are TGTGCCATCCAGGGGTCGAACACCAGGGAGCTGTTTTTT.

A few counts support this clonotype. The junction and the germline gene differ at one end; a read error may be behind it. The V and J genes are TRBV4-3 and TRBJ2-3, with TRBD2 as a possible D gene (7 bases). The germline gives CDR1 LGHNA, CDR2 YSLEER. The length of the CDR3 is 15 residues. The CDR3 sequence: CANSSIGGRPDTQYF. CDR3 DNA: TGCGCCAACAGCTCTATCGGGGGGCGGCCAGATACGCAGTATTTT.

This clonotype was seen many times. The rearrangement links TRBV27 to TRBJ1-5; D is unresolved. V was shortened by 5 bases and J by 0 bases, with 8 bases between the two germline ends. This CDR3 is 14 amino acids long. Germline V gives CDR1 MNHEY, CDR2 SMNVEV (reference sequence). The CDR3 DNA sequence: TGTGCCAGCAGTGACGAATATAGCAATCAGCCCCAGCATTTT. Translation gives CASSDEYSNQPQHF.

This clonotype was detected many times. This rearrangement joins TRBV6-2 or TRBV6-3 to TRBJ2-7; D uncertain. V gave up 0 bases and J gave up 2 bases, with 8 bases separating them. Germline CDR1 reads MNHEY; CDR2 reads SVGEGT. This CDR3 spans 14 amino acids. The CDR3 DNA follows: TGTGCCAGCAGTTACTCGGGCATGGCCTACGAGCAGTACTTC. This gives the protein CASSYSGMAYEQYF.